The 13 T cell receptor beta chains presented below share a single source sample, sequenced in a study of T cells after yellow fever vaccination. TCRdb ran MiXCR on the 5' RACE reads and lists one entry per CDR3 protein. The sample shows 250,000 to 400,000 distinct CDR3 sequences, 4.1% of them seen only once. This material consisted of PBMCs, taken 5 days after the yellow fever booster vaccination. The source of these receptors is a young man who received the YFV17D yellow fever vaccine.

This clonotype has just a few counts. V is TRBV7-2 and J is TRBJ2-3; the match to TRBD2 covers 9 bases. V shed 7 bases and J 0 bases; nucleotides not matched to a gene: 5. The CDR3 spans 15 residues. Germline loops: CDR1 SGHTA, CDR2 FQGNSA. In DNA, the CDR3 is TGTGCCAGCATCCCGACTAGCGGCAGCACAGATACGCAGTATTTT. It yields the protein CASIPTSGSTDTQYF. The full variable domain, completed using reference TRBV7-2 and TRBJ2-3, is GAGVSQSPSNKVTEKGKDVELRCDPISGHTALYWYRQSLGQGLEFLIYFQGNSAPDKSGLPSDRFSAERTGGSVSTLTIQRTQQEDSAVYLCASIPTSGSTDTQYFGPGTRLTVL.

This clonotype was seen only a few times. The J gene is TRBJ2-1, the V gene TRBV29-1; 7 nucleotides line up with TRBD2. The V gene end was trimmed by 7 bases and the J gene end by 5 bases; junction bases not matched to a gene: 8. Looked up from germline, CDR1 is SQVTM and CDR2 is ANQGSEA. There are 13 residues in the CDR3. CDR3 nucleotides: TGCAGCGCCTGGAGGGACTACAACAATGAGCAGTTCTTC. Protein: CSAWRDYNNEQFF.

This clonotype was recorded at least ten times. The chain combines TRBV6-2 or TRBV6-3 with TRBJ1-5; D may be TRBD1 (6 bases). The V and J ends lost 6 bases and 5 bases respectively, with 17 bases between them. The CDR3 is 15 residues long. The germline CDR1 and CDR2 sequences are MNHEY and SVGEGT. The CDR3 reads CASSAGTPGDQPQHF. In DNA form, the CDR3 reads TGTGCCAGCAGCGCCGGGACACCCGGCGATCAGCCCCAGCATTTT.

The V call is TRBV5-1, the J call TRBJ1-1, with 7 bases matching TRBD1. Germline lookup yields CDR1 SGHRS and CDR2 YFSETQ. J lost 1 base, V lost 4 bases, and 10 bases had no gene match. CDR3 length: 16 residues. The DNA for the CDR3 is TGCGCCAGCAGCCCGCTCCCCGGGACAGCGAACACTGAAGCTTTCTTT. Its protein product is CASSPLPGTANTEAFF.

This chain joins TRBV5-1 and TRBJ1-5, with a weak D call TRBD1 (6 bases). There are 14 residues in the CDR3. CDR1 and CDR2 (germline): SGHRS, YFSETQ. Trimming shortened V by 4 bases and J by 6 bases, and 14 bases separated the two germline ends. CDR3 amino acids: CASSPGGDTQPQHF. Written as DNA, the CDR3 is TGCGCCAGCAGCCCCGGGGGGGACACTCAGCCCCAGCATTTT.

This clonotype was seen more than once but under ten times. The rearrangement uses TRBV4-1 and TRBJ2-1; no definite D call. V was trimmed by 4 bases and J by 0 bases, leaving 13 bases between them. The CDR3 covers 16 residues. Germline V gene data show CDR1 as MGHRA and CDR2 as YSYEKL. The CDR3 sequence: CASSLERYLSYNEQFF. In DNA, the CDR3 is TGCGCCAGCAGCCTCGAGAGGTACCTCTCCTACAATGAGCAGTTCTTC.

The chain couples TRBV24-1 to TRBJ2-3, with TRBD2 matching 11 bases. Germline CDR1 reads KGHDR; CDR2 reads SFDVKD. J gave up 4 bases and V 4 bases, and 3 bases lay outside the gene matches. The CDR3 has 15 residues. Here the CDR3 reads CATSEGTSGADTQYF. CDR3 sequence (DNA): TGTGCCACCAGTGAGGGGACTAGCGGCGCAGATACGCAGTATTTT.

This clonotype was counted between two and nine times. The CDR3 sequence: CASRPRADGRAEAFF. In DNA, the CDR3 is TGTGCCAGCCGTCCGAGGGCTGATGGGAGGGCTGAAGCTTTCTTT. The V gene is TRBV5-4, the J gene TRBJ1-1; D remains unclear. V lost 7 bases and J lost 6, with 22 bases in between. This CDR3 is built from 15 residues. Germline-derived CDR1 and CDR2 are SGHNT and YYREEE (reference sequence).

This clonotype has at least ten counts. The V and J genes are TRBV4-2 and TRBJ2-4; a possible D gene is TRBD1 (6 bases). This CDR3 is built from 15 residues. V was cut by 2 bases and J by 0 bases, with 8 bases left in between. Germline V gene lookup returns CDR1 LGHNA and CDR2 YNFKEQ. The CDR3 sequence: CASSQQGLAKNIQYF. In DNA form, the CDR3 reads TGTGCCAGCAGCCAACAGGGGCTAGCCAAAAACATTCAGTACTTC.

This chain joins TRBV5-1 and TRBJ1-1; D is ambiguous. Trimming pared 6 bases from V and 2 bases from J, leaving 20 bases between. Germline V CDR1 and CDR2: SGHRS, YFSETQ. The CDR3 is 16 amino acids. In nucleotides, the CDR3 is TGCGCCAGCAATTCGGGGATTGGTTTATTTAACACTGAAGCTTTCTTT. Residues: CASNSGIGLFNTEAFF.

This clonotype was detected many times. This chain links TRBV9 with TRBJ2-1, with 10 bases lining up with TRBD2. Germline assignment: CDR1 SGDLS and CDR2 YYNGEE. Trimming removed 0 bases from V and 7 bases from J; junction bases left unmatched: 4. The CDR3 spans 15 residues. CDR3 coding DNA: TGTGCCAGCAGCGTAGCTAGCGGGGGTCTGAATGAGCAGTTCTTC. It specifies CASSVASGGLNEQFF.

The chain combines TRBV7-2 with TRBJ1-1; D gene unclear. Germline CDR1 reads SGHTA; CDR2 reads FQGNSA. The CDR3 loop spans 14 amino acids. Trimming stripped 2 bases from V and 5 bases from J, with 12 bases between. CDR3 DNA sequence: TGTGCCAGCAGCTTATTTAGGGAAGGAACTGAAGCTTTCTTT. Translation gives CASSLFREGTEAFF.

This clonotype was detected ten times or more. This chain uses TRBV9 with TRBJ1-2; no clear D gene. This CDR3 is 17 amino acids long. V dropped 0 bases and J dropped 3 bases, with 18 bases sitting between them. Germline CDR1 reads SGDLS; CDR2 reads YYNGEE. Written as DNA, the CDR3 is TGTGCCAGCAGCGTAGAGCCGAGGATCCCCCGGGACTATGGCTACACCTTC. It encodes CASSVEPRIPRDYGYTF. The complete variable domain, with remaining parts taken from reference TRBV9 and TRBJ1-2, reads DSGVTQTPKHLITATGQRVTLRCSPRSGDLSVYWYQQSLDQGLQFLIQYYNGEERAKGNILERFSAQQFPDLHSELNLSSLELGDSALYFCASSVEPRIPRDYGYTFGSGTRLTVV.